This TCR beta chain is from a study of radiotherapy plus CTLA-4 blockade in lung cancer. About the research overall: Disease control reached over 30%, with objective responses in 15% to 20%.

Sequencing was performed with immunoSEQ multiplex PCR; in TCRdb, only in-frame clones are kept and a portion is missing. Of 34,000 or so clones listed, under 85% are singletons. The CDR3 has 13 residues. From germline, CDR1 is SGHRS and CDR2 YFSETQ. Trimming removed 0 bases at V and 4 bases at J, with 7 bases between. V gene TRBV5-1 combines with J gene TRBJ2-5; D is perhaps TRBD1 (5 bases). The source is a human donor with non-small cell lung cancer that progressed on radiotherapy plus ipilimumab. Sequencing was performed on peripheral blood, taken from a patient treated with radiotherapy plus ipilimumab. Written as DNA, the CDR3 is TGCGCCAGCAGCTTGGGACAGAGAGAGACCCAGTACTTC. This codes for CASSLGQRETQYF.